This TCR beta chain was found in a study of shared clonotypes between healthy human individuals. In the original workflow: For the immunoSEQ data, sequences were junction-only without quality scores, so filtering differed. The method was immunoSEQ multiplex PCR; TCRdb's version includes in-frame clones alone and lacks a portion of them. V and J calls and clone size are those listed in that table; D and trimming were worked out from the DNA. Of under 1,100,000 clones listed, about 74% are singletons. Looked up from germline, CDR1 is SGHAT and CDR2 is FQNNGV. The CDR3 length is 16 residues. Unmatched junction bases numbered 3, after V lost 1 base and J lost 0 bases.

The sample comprised memory CD4+ T cells sorted from blood. Indicated subset: CD45RA-negative fraction. The sequence was obtained from a man aged 18 to 29 in good health. This chain links TRBV11-2 with TRBJ2-1; 7 bases match TRBD1. CDR3 in DNA: TGTGCCAGCAGCTTAGGACAGGGCGGCTCCTACAATGAGCAGTTCTTC. Protein sequence: CASSLGQGGSYNEQFF.